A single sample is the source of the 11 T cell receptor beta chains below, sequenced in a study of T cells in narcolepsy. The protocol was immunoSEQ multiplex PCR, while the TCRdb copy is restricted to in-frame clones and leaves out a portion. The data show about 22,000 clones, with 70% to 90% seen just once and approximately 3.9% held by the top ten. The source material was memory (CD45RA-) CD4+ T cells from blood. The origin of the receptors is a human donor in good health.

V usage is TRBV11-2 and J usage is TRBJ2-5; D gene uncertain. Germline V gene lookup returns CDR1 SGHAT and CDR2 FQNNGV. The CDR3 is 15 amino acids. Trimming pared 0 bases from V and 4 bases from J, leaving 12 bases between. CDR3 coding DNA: TGTGCCAGCAGCTTAGATCGGCGACCCCCAGAGACCCAGTACTTC. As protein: CASSLDRRPPETQYF.

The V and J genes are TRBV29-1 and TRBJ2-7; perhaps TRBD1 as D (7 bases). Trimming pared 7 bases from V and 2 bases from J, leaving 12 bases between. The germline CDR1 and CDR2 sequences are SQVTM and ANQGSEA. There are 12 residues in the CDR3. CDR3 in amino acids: CSGGTVAYEQYF. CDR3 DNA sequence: TGCAGCGGCGGGACAGTTGCCTACGAGCAGTACTTC.

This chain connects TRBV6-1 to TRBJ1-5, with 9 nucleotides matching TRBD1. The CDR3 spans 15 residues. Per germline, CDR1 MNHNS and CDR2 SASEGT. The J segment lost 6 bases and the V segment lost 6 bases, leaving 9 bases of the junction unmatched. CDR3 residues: CASRKPGTGSQPQHF. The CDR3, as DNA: TGTGCCAGCAGGAAACCCGGGACAGGGAGTCAGCCCCAGCATTTT.

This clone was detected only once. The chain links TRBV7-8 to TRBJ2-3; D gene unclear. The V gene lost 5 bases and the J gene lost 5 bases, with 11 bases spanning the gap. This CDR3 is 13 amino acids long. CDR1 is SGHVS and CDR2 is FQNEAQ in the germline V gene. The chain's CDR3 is CASSPQTKDTQYF. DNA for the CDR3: TGTGCCAGCAGCCCCCAGACCAAAGATACGCAGTATTTT.

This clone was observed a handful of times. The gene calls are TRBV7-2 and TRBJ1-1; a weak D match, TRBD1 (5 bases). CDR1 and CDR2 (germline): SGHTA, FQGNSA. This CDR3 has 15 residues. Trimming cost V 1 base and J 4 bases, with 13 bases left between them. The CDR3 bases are TGTGCCAGCAGCTTAGTAGGAGGGGAGGCCACTGAAGCTTTCTTT. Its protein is CASSLVGGEATEAFF.

The CDR3 DNA is TGTGCCAGAAGTGGACGGACAAGCTCCTATAATTCACCCCTCCACTTT. As protein: CARSGRTSSYNSPLHF. The rearrangement joins TRBV5-3 to TRBJ1-6; tentatively, D is TRBD1 (5 bases). TRBV5-3 belongs to the ORF category, with a function that is uncertain. The CDR3 is made up of 16 amino acids. Deletions cut 5 bases from V and 0 bases from J, with 12 bases between.

This CDR3 reads CASSRLAGPRDEQFF. The CDR3 region has the DNA TGTGCCAGCAGCAGACTAGCGGGCCCCCGGGATGAGCAGTTCTTC. This chain links TRBV7-2 with TRBJ2-1, with 10 positions matching TRBD2. Germline V gene lookup returns CDR1 SGHTA and CDR2 FQGNSA. The CDR3 length is 15 residues. J gave up 8 bases and V 5 bases, and 9 bases lay outside the gene matches.

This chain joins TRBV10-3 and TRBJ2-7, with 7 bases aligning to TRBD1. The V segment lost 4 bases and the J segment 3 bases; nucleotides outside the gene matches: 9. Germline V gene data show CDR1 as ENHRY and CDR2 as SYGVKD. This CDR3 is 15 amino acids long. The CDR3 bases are TGTGCCATCAGTGCGCCCCCGGGACAGAGCTACGAGCAGTACTTC. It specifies CAISAPPGQSYEQYF.

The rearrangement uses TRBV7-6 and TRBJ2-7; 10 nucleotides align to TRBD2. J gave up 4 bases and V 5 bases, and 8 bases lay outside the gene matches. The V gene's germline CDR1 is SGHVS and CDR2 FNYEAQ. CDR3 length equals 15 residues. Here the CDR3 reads CASSTAAGGKYEQYF. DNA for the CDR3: TGTGCCAGCAGCACCGCAGCGGGGGGGAAGTACGAGCAGTACTTC.

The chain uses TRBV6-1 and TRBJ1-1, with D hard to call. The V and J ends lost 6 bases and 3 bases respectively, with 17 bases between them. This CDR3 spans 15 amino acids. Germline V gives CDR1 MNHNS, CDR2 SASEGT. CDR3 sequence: CASSLIRKVDTEAFF. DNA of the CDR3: TGTGCCAGCAGCCTTATCCGGAAGGTGGACACTGAAGCTTTCTTT.

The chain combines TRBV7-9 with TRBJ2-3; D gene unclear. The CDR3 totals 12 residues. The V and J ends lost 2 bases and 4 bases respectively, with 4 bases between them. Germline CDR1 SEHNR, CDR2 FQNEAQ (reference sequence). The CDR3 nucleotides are TGTGCCAGCAGCTTACGACCAGATACGCAGTATTTT. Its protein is CASSLRPDTQYF.